This record covers a single T cell receptor (beta chain). Antigen unknown. Per germline, CDR1 MGHDK and CDR2 SYGVNS. This CDR3 spans 17 amino acids. The J segment lost 4 bases and the V segment lost 8 bases, leaving 15 bases of the junction unmatched. Cultured CD4+ T cell DNA underwent sequencing with the Oncomine TCR Beta short-read assay. TCRdb re-derived calls from the PCR reads in MiXCR, one entry per CDR3 protein. The sample includes under 9,500 distinct CDR3 sequences, over 70% of them seen just once. The treatment denotes: roughly ten-day PBMC culture with coronavirus spike peptide pools or control peptides (ViraFEST assay). Antigen-specific T cells were expanded with peptide pools by ViraFEST, and TCRs were then sequenced. The data originate from a study of vaccination and CD4 T cells after COVID-19. Overall study context: Post-COVID draws came a median around 100 days after diagnosis (range 35 to 161). From HCoV-229E, HCoV-OC43, HCoV-NL63 and SARS-CoV-2, overlapping spike peptides were used to stimulate the cells. Study-level results: A nonsignificant median increase from around 21 to 38 SARS-CoV-2-reactive clonotypes was observed.

The V gene is TRBV25-1, the J gene TRBJ2-2; 8 nucleotides agree with TRBD1. Sequenced: CD4+ T cells from blood, cultured in vitro. This TCR was recovered from a human donor who had recovered from COVID-19. CDR3 DNA sequence: TGTGCCAGCGGGGGCTCCGGACAGGGAAACCCCACCGGGGAGCTGTTTTTT. This encodes CASGGSGQGNPTGELFF. Full variable domain (remainder filled in from reference TRBV25-1 and TRBJ2-2): EADIYQTPRYLVIGTGKKITLECSQTMGHDKMYWYQQDPGMELHLIHYSYGVNSTEKGDLSSESTVSRIRTEHFPLTLESARPSHTSQYLCASGGSGQGNPTGELFFGEGSRLTVL.